Each of the 22 T cell receptor beta chains below was sequenced from the same sample in a study of blood T cell repertoires in COVID-19. TCRdb's copy holds only in-frame clones and misses some; the assay was immunoSEQ multiplex PCR. Here the sample spans around 400,000 clones, around 92% being singletons. Sequenced: peripheral blood. These receptors all come from a man aged 35-49 years with acute or convalescent COVID-19.

The chain combines TRBV5-8 with TRBJ1-5; 8 positions agree with TRBD1. J lost 2 bases, V lost 4 bases, and 11 bases had no gene match. CDR1 and CDR2 (germline): SGHTS, YDEGEE. This CDR3 contains 17 residues. The CDR3 sequence is CASSVPTGVVGNQPQHF. The DNA of the CDR3 is TGTGCCAGCAGCGTACCGACAGGGGTGGTAGGCAATCAGCCCCAGCATTTT.

V is TRBV6-6 and J is TRBJ1-6; the match to TRBD1 covers 10 bases. CDR1 is MNHNY and CDR2 is SVGAGI in the germline V gene (reference sequence). V was clipped by 0 bases and J by 10 bases; unmatched bases: 3. The CDR3 has 15 amino acids. The CDR3 loop reads CASSYSGTGESPLHF. CDR3 coding DNA: TGTGCCAGCAGTTACTCGGGGACAGGGGAATCACCCCTCCACTTT.

This chain uses TRBV25-1 with TRBJ1-1; 10 nucleotides align to TRBD1. The trim removed 3 bases at V and 1 base at J, leaving 2 bases unmatched. CDR1 and CDR2 (germline): MGHDK, SYGVNS. The CDR3 sequence is 15 residues long. The CDR3 spells CASSDRDRGNTEAFF. In DNA form, the CDR3 reads TGTGCCAGCAGTGACCGGGACAGGGGGAACACTGAAGCTTTCTTT. The variable domain in full, with the rest retrieved from reference TRBV25-1 and TRBJ1-1, is EADIYQTPRYLVIGTGKKITLECSQTMGHDKMYWYQQDPGMELHLIHYSYGVNSTEKGDLSSESTVSRIRTEHFPLTLESARPSHTSQYLCASSDRDRGNTEAFFGQGTRLTVV.

This CDR3 is CATSEQGEVYEQYF. CDR3 nucleotide sequence: TGTGCCACCAGCGAACAGGGGGAGGTATACGAGCAGTACTTC. The chain uses TRBV15 and TRBJ2-7; 8 bases map to TRBD1. In germline, CDR1 is LNHNV, CDR2 YYDKDF (reference sequence). This CDR3 is 14 amino acids long. Germline trimming cut 5 bases from V and 4 bases from J; bases unmatched to any gene: 7.

This clone came up a few times. This sequence joins TRBV19 and TRBJ1-5; a weak D match, TRBD1 (5 bases). V gave up 0 bases and J gave up 4 bases, with 16 bases separating them. The germline V gene encodes CDR1 LNHDA and CDR2 SQIVND (reference sequence). The CDR3 totals 17 residues. The chain's CDR3 is CASSIDWQGKGNQPQHF. CDR3 nucleotide sequence: TGTGCCAGTAGTATAGATTGGCAGGGAAAAGGAAATCAGCCCCAGCATTTT. The full variable domain, with the rest looked up from reference TRBV19 and TRBJ1-5, is DGGITQSPKYLFRKEGQNVTLSCEQNLNHDAMYWYRQDPGQGLRLIYYSQIVNDFQKGDIAEGYSVSREKKESFPLTVTSAQKNPTAFYLCASSIDWQGKGNQPQHFGDGTRLSIL.

The V gene is TRBV5-1, the J gene TRBJ1-1; 8 bases agree with TRBD1. V dropped 0 bases and J dropped 2; count of bases not matched to a gene: 6. The CDR3 spans 16 residues. Germline lookup yields CDR1 SGHRS and CDR2 YFSETQ. The CDR3 DNA reads as TGCGCCAGCAGCTTGGAACTACCAGGGGGCAACACTGAAGCTTTCTTT. Amino acids: CASSLELPGGNTEAFF.

This chain uses TRBV7-3 with TRBJ2-1; the D gene is possibly TRBD2 (5 bases). Trimming removed 0 bases from V and 5 bases from J, with 14 bases in between. Germline CDR1 is SGHTA and CDR2 is FQGTGA. This CDR3 is built from 16 residues. The CDR3 loop is CASSLTRTETHNEQFF. CDR3 bases: TGTGCCAGCAGCTTAACACGGACTGAGACTCACAATGAGCAGTTCTTC.

The genes are TRBV4-3 and TRBJ2-7; the match to TRBD2 covers 10 bases. This CDR3 contains 16 residues. Trimming removed 0 bases from V and 2 bases from J; junction bases left unmatched: 4. Germline CDR1 is LGHNA and CDR2 is YSLEER. The CDR3: CASSQDHSGGAYEQYF. The CDR3 DNA reads TGCGCCAGCAGCCAAGATCACAGCGGGGGGGCCTACGAGCAGTACTTC.

The chain recombines TRBV10-3 with TRBJ1-5, with 8 bases lining up with TRBD1. This CDR3 contains 16 residues. CDR1 ENHRY and CDR2 SYGVKD come from the germline V gene. Trimming at V came to 2 bases and at J to 1 base, leaving 4 bases not matched to a gene. This CDR3 is CAISETAGGSNQPQHF. The CDR3, as DNA: TGTGCCATCAGTGAGACCGCAGGGGGCAGCAATCAGCCCCAGCATTTT.

The J gene is TRBJ2-1, the V gene TRBV14; D unclear. The CDR3 runs to 17 residues. V was pared by 0 bases and J by 3 bases, with 15 bases between. CDR1 SGHDN and CDR2 FVKESK come from the germline V gene. CDR3 region: CASSQDFGGSNYNEQFF. Written as DNA, the CDR3 is TGTGCCAGCAGCCAAGATTTCGGCGGAAGCAACTACAATGAGCAGTTCTTC.

This clone occurred once. The chain employs TRBV4-1 and TRBJ2-1; 11 nucleotides match TRBD2. The V segment lost 0 bases and the J segment 3 bases; nucleotides outside the gene matches: 10. The CDR3 covers 19 residues. CDR1 is MGHRA and CDR2 is YSYEKL in the germline V gene. The CDR3 nucleotides read TGCGCCAGCAGCCAAGATCCTGGTAGCGGGAGGGCCGGCTACAATGAGCAGTTCTTC. Its translation: CASSQDPGSGRAGYNEQFF.

The CDR3 DNA reads as TGTGCCAGCGTTCGCGGGAGTGGCTATGGCTACACCTTC. Translated, it gives CASVRGSGYGYTF. The rearrangement links TRBV6-6 to TRBJ1-2; D is unclear. The CDR3 consists of 13 residues. With 8 bases removed from V and 4 bases from J, the gap between germline ends came to 14 bases. In germline, CDR1 is MNHNY, CDR2 SVGAGI (reference sequence).

The chain is built from TRBV28 and TRBJ2-5, with no clear D. Per germline, CDR1 MDHEN and CDR2 SYDVKM. The CDR3 spans 12 residues. With 8 bases removed from V and 3 bases from J, the gap between germline ends came to 10 bases. CDR3 loop: CASLGLEETQYF. As DNA, the CDR3 is TGTGCCAGCCTCGGTCTAGAAGAGACCCAGTACTTC.

CDR3 nucleotides: TGTGCCATCAGCGACTGGGCTAGCGGGGAGGCCTACAATGAGCAGTTCTTC. Translated: CAISDWASGEAYNEQFF. The chain uses TRBV10-3 and TRBJ2-1, with TRBD2 matching over 9 bases. The CDR3 spans 17 residues. Germline V lookup: CDR1 ENHRY, CDR2 SYGVKD. V dropped 6 bases and J dropped 2; count of bases not matched to a gene: 11.

CDR3 in DNA: TGTGCCAGCAGCTACAGGGATGTGGGTGAAAAACTGTTTTTT. This gives the protein CASSYRDVGEKLFF. The V and J genes are TRBV5-5 and TRBJ1-4; D perhaps matches TRBD1 (6 bases). The CDR3 loop spans 14 amino acids. V was cut by 3 bases and J by 7 bases, with 13 bases left in between. Looked up from germline, CDR1 is SGHKS and CDR2 is YYEKEE (reference sequence). Full variable domain (missing parts from reference TRBV5-5 and TRBJ1-4): DAGVTQSPTHLIKTRGQQVTLRCSPISGHKSVSWYQQVLGQGPQFIFQYYEKEERGRGNFPDRFSARQFPNYSSELNVNALLLGDSALYLCASSYRDVGEKLFFGSGTQLSVL.

The chain employs TRBV6-6 and TRBJ1-2; 10 nucleotides align to TRBD1. The CDR3 consists of 16 residues. CDR1 is MNHNY, CDR2 SVGAGI, per germline (reference sequence). V shed 6 bases and J 6 bases; nucleotides not matched to a gene: 13. This CDR3 reads CASSPRPGQGNDGYTF. The CDR3 DNA reads TGTGCCAGCAGCCCCCGACCGGGACAGGGGAACGATGGCTACACCTTC.

Notes on this clone: Additional DNA sequences in this sample encode the identical CDR3. The chain recombines TRBV27 with TRBJ1-2; the match to TRBD1 covers 10 bases. With 4 bases clipped from V and 5 bases from J, the junction kept 7 bases outside the gene matches. The germline gives CDR1 MNHEY, CDR2 SMNVEV (reference sequence). The CDR3 loop spans 15 amino acids. The DNA of the CDR3 is TGTGCCAGCAGTTCCCCCAGGACAGGGGGGTATGGCTACACCTTC. Translated, it gives CASSSPRTGGYGYTF.

This chain uses TRBV29-1 with TRBJ1-4, with D possibly being TRBD1 (5 bases). Germline V gene sequence: CDR1 SQVTM, CDR2 ANQGSEA. V was trimmed by 3 bases and J by 3 bases, leaving 8 bases between them. CDR3 size: 13 residues. The CDR3 is CSVESGANEKLFF. The CDR3 coding sequence is TGCAGCGTTGAGTCGGGGGCTAATGAAAAACTGTTTTTT.

The chain recombines TRBV2 with TRBJ1-2; unclear D gene. The germline CDR1 and CDR2 sequences are SNHLY and FYNNEI. Deletions cut 7 bases from V and 4 bases from J, with 16 bases between. The CDR3 runs 14 residues. The CDR3 reads CASTAETQVYGYTF. Written as DNA, the CDR3 is TGTGCCAGCACCGCCGAGACGCAGGTCTATGGCTACACCTTC.

V gene TRBV18 combines with J gene TRBJ1-5, with a tentative D call TRBD1 (6 bases). CDR3 size: 15 residues. V shed 3 bases and J shed 5 bases, with 14 bases lying between them. Germline V CDR1 and CDR2: KGHSH, LQKENI. Written as DNA, the CDR3 is TGTGCCAGCTCACCCGCCAGGGGAGTCTATCAGCCCCAGCATTTT. The encoded protein is CASSPARGVYQPQHF. The full variable domain, in which reference TRBV18 and TRBJ1-5 provide the parts outside the CDR3, is NAGVMQNPRHLVRRRGQEARLRCSPMKGHSHVYWYRQLPEEGLKFMVYLQKENIIDESGMPKERFSAEFPKEGPSILRIQQVVRGDSAAYFCASSPARGVYQPQHFGDGTRLSIL.

The rearrangement links TRBV28 to TRBJ1-1; possible D gene TRBD1, 5 bases. Trimming cost V 1 base and J 7 bases, with 13 bases left between them. Germline V CDR1 and CDR2: MDHEN, SYDVKM. The CDR3 covers 14 residues. The CDR3 sequence is CASSLLAVQGEAFF. In nucleotides, the CDR3 is TGTGCCAGCAGTTTATTGGCAGTTCAGGGTGAAGCTTTCTTT.

This chain links TRBV6-5 with TRBJ1-6; possibly TRBD1 for D (6 bases). Germline V gives CDR1 MNHEY, CDR2 SVGAGI. The CDR3 runs to 14 residues. The V end lost 6 bases, the J end lost 4 bases, and 10 bases lay between the germline ends. The DNA of the CDR3 is TGTGCCAGCAGGGATACAGGGTATAATTCACCCCTCCACTTT. Translating it yields CASRDTGYNSPLHF.